The entry that follows covers one T cell receptor (beta chain) sequence. Its antigen is still unknown. This sample stems from a study of memory CD4+ T cells and cytomegalovirus serostatus. About the research overall: This sample comes from healthy Belgian adults, about nine CMV seropositive, around 26 seronegative. Whole-study findings and limits: Of about 150 reported CMV TCRbeta sequences, around 63 were found in memory CD4+ repertoires.

The protocol was immunoSEQ multiplex PCR, while the TCRdb copy is restricted to in-frame clones and leaves out a portion. Counted here are some 26,000 clones, about four fifths occurring once; the ten biggest clones make up under 0.85%. Single viable CD3+CD4+CD8-CD45RO+ cells were sorted as the memory CD4+ T cells. Input material: memory CD4+ T cells from blood. This TCR was sampled from an adult in good health and CMV-seronegative.

CDR3 nucleotide sequence: TGCGCCAGCAGCCGATCGACTAGCGGGGGGATCAATGAGCAGTTCTTC. Protein sequence: CASSRSTSGGINEQFF. This chain links TRBV4-3 with TRBJ2-1, with TRBD2 identical over 13 bases. This CDR3 region has 16 residues. The germline gives CDR1 LGHNA, CDR2 YSLEER. The ends lost 4 bases at V and 6 bases at J; junction bases unmatched: 6.